What follows are 7 T cell receptor beta chains derived from one specimen sequenced in a study of human T cells and chemical hapten exposure. MiXCR, run by TCRdb on the RACE reads, gives a single entry per CDR3 protein. The repertoire holds over 35,000 distinct CDR3 sequences, with roughly 10% as singletons. The time point denotes: pre-sensitization, week 0. This sample's treatment: therapeutic diphenylcyclopropenone sensitization with weekly scalp DPC. The sequenced sample was whole blood, obtained in connection with sensitization to the hapten diphenylcyclopropenone (DPC). Every receptor here comes from a man younger than 45 with alopecia areata. Some clones in this sample may be carry-over from other donors' samples.

This clonotype was seen ten or more times. This chain joins TRBV6-2 or TRBV6-3 and TRBJ2-1, with D perhaps given as TRBD1 or TRBD2 (5 bases each). V was cut by 5 bases and J by 7 bases, with 15 bases left in between. CDR1 MNHEY and CDR2 SVGEGT come from the germline V gene. CDR3 length: 14 amino acids. The CDR3 coding sequence is TGTGCCAGCAGTCCAGCGGCAGGGAAGAATGAGCAGTTCTTC. As protein: CASSPAAGKNEQFF.

This clonotype was counted only a few times. The genes are TRBV2 and TRBJ2-3, with TRBD1 identical over 7 bases. After removal of 11 bases from V and 2 bases from J, the junction contained 10 bases not matched to a gene. The CDR3 runs 14 residues. CDR1 SNHLY and CDR2 FYNNEI come from the germline V gene. CDR3 nucleotides: TGTGCCGGAGGCCGACAGGGTGTCACAGATACGCAGTATTTT. It encodes CAGGRQGVTDTQYF.

This clonotype occurred many times. J is TRBJ2-1 and V is TRBV5-5, with 7 bases that match TRBD1. This CDR3 region has 15 residues. Germline V gene sequence: CDR1 SGHKS, CDR2 YYEKEE (reference sequence). V was clipped by 1 base and J by 8 bases; unmatched bases: 9. CDR3 in DNA: TGTGCCAGCAGCTTGAGGACAGGATGGGAATATGAGCAGTTCTTC. Residues: CASSLRTGWEYEQFF.

This clonotype was observed many times. The rearrangement joins TRBV11-2 to TRBJ2-7; D possibly corresponds to TRBD2 (6 bases). Deletions cut 5 bases from V and 6 bases from J, with 17 bases between. The CDR3 consists of 14 residues. Looked up from germline, CDR1 is SGHAT and CDR2 is FQNNGV. CDR3: CASSPLDRGTEQYF. Written as DNA, the CDR3 is TGTGCCAGCAGCCCACTTGATCGGGGGACCGAGCAGTACTTC.

As regards this clonotype: This may arise from a read error, as a much more abundant clone is one base away. The chain uses TRBV19 and TRBJ1-2; no reliable D call. This CDR3 contains 16 residues. The V and J ends lost 3 bases and 5 bases respectively, with 19 bases between them. Germline CDR1 reads LNHDA; CDR2 reads SQIVND (reference sequence). CDR3 coding DNA: TGTGCCAGTAGTATTGAGATGGAACAGACTATGTATGGCTACACCTTC. Residues: CASSIEMEQTMYGYTF. The whole variable domain, filled in from reference TRBV19 and TRBJ1-2, reads DGGITQSPKYLFRKEGQNVTLSCEQNLNHDAMYWYRQDPGQGLRLIYYSQIVNDFQKGDIAEGYSVSREKKESFPLTVTSAQKNPTAFYLCASSIEMEQTMYGYTFGSGTRLTVV.

This chain joins TRBV10-3 and TRBJ2-3; TRBD1 aligns across 8 bases. From germline, CDR1 is ENHRY and CDR2 SYGVKD. The junction had 2 bases not matched to a gene; V was cut back by 10 bases and J by 5 bases. CDR3 length: 11 amino acids. DNA for the CDR3: TGTGCCACCGGGACAGGAGATACGCAGTATTTT. Its translation: CATGTGDTQYF.

This clonotype was detected only a few times. The V and J genes are TRBV11-3 and TRBJ2-1, with a tentative D call TRBD1 (6 bases). Trimming left V 5 bases short and J 9 bases short, with 20 bases between. From germline, CDR1 is SGHNT and CDR2 YENEEA. This CDR3 spans 15 amino acids. In nucleotides, the CDR3 is TGTGCCAGCAGCCCGCAGCGGACAGCAGACAGTGAGCAGTTCTTC. This gives the protein CASSPQRTADSEQFF.